The source of this TCR beta chain is a study of cytomegalovirus exposure and HLA in healthy donors (TCRdb year 2017). At the level of the whole study: In an earlier analysis of roughly 500 of the donors, 250 to 350 Gb of sequence data and roughly 100 million unique TCR beta sequences from about 179 million T cells were reported. Besides the first cohort of 550 to 750 subjects, a separate validation cohort made up of over a hundred different subjects was used. A later genetic analysis used genome-wide SNP genotypes for about 65% of the roughly 700 donors, treating that subset as a discovery cohort. The study used immunosequencing to profile the T cell repertoires of approximately 630 subjects and linked those repertoires to cytomegalovirus serostatus. Five DR-DQ haplotypes were handled as single units for association and clustering, since linkage in the cohort was strong. Among the approximately 430 genotyped donors, more than 70% belonged to the genetic ancestry cluster associated with self-reported Caucasian donors. Roughly 300 gigabases of sequencing data and tens of millions of unique TCR sequences were included in an early release covering about 700 HLA-typed donors. Typing coverage varied by locus: roughly 629-640 donors for A, B, C, DRB1 and DQB1; roughly 520 for DQA1; more than 600 for DPA1; fewer than 480 for DPB1. In the later analysis, no new phenotypic data were used to find candidate immune exposures; instead, reliance was placed on TCR beta sequences and their occurrence across donors. The study aimed to test whether cataloging public T cell receptors could reveal signatures of past pathogen exposure. Across 300 to 500 genotyped donors of the cohort, an average of about 240,000 unique TCR beta nucleotide sequences per donor were sequenced, and approximately 17% of those sequences were non-productive. Donor age, sex, ethnicity and CMV serostatus were compiled alongside the repertoire data. Every discovery cohort repertoire had been produced on one sequencing platform. HLA typing covered class I and class II loci at four-digit resolution. An earlier analysis of several hundred of the donors applied high-throughput TCR beta sequencing to assess whether each TCR beta V gene segment acted as functional or pseudogenic. In a later analysis, previously published TCR beta repertoires from some 640 donors were re-analyzed and high-resolution HLA genotyping was added so that TCR occurrence patterns could be studied. The study combined high-throughput TCR immunosequencing, statistical association of individual TCRs with disease status, and machine learning to predict cytomegalovirus infection status.

What the authors observed across the whole study: In the study, approximately 160 TCR beta chains were listed as associated with cytomegalovirus. Linkage disequilibrium might explain the correlated functional status among segregating V segments, but an unknown experimental factor could not be ruled out. The earlier analysis of some 560 of the donors excluded seventeen rarely observed V segments, including chromosome 9 orphons, because counts were too low. According to a later analysis, parvovirus B19, influenza, CMV and Epstein-Barr virus appeared linked to several top co-occurrence clusters. The presence/absence analyses assumed that sequencing depth was roughly uniform across donors, and that assumption may not be true. When HLA alleles, especially DR and DQ, strongly co-occurred, attributing TCR associations to individual alleles was difficult. Some IMGT-functional V segments, including TRBV6-2 and TRBV6-3, could not be told apart with the 87-base-pair reads, so those segments were excluded. In this cohort, only TCR beta chains were sequenced, and detectable features were limited by the absence of alpha or paired-chain data. An association between a missense DCLRE1C variant and V-gene and J-gene trimming of TCR beta chains was found in a later genetic analysis and replicated in an independent cohort. Immune exposure information for the cohort was limited to CMV serostatus. The classifier was reported to diagnose cytomegalovirus status with high specificity and sensitivity in both the original cohort and the validation cohort. A further reported finding was that TCR beta sequences accurately predicted the HLA-A and HLA-B alleles for most subjects in the first cohort. While some public TCRs were present in many individuals, most TCR sequences turned up only very rarely across donors. Specific HLA alleles were associated with about 17,000 TCR beta sequences at a false discovery rate of 0.05 in a later analysis. A later analysis found that TCR association rates varied across HLA loci, with DRB1 alleles showing the most associated TCRs and HLA-C alleles the fewest. In vitro tests confirmed that a few of the cytomegalovirus-associated TCR beta chains recognize cytomegalovirus antigens. In a later analysis, HLA-associated TCR beta chains showed more clonal expansion and lower generation probabilities than non-associated chains that were equally common. In an earlier analysis of more than 450 of the donors, most TCR beta V segments were observed in productive rearrangements about 87% or about 30% of the time, broadly matching IMGT annotations. In a later genetic analysis, fewer N-insertions in productive TCRs were reported among donors in an Asian-associated ancestry cluster than the roughly 700-donor mean. Most CMV-associated TCR beta chains appeared to be HLA-restricted in a later analysis, and the HLA associations seemed to be driven largely by CMV exposure. Because HLA typing was unavailable for some donors at each locus, only the typed subset was used in association tests. The authors suggested that the approach could potentially be generalized to other disease states and immunological phenotypes. A cluster of highly shared sequence variants was judged likely to represent a technical artifact of the sequencing pipeline.

V and J are trimmed by 0 bases and 2 bases, and the gene matches miss 4 bases of the junction. The CDR3 holds 15 amino acids from the cysteine to the phenylalanine. The read is trimmed to its CDR3 DNA, 45 bases read in frame from base 1. CDR1 and CDR2 were assigned from the germline V gene as SNHLY and FYNNEI. Library creation used the immunoSEQ multiplex PCR assay. For the multiplex PCR, a mixture combining 60 forward primers for TCR Vbeta segments and 13 reverse primers for TCR Jbeta segments was used. The CDR3 region of rearranged TCR beta genes was amplified from genomic DNA with a multiplex PCR assay. On the Illumina HiSeq System, the amplified TCR beta libraries were sequenced as 87-base-pair reads. Per the authors' processing: A later analysis counted 75 million to 100 million unique TCR beta chains across the approximately 700 repertoires, and some 12 million of these chains were shared by at least two donors. A nearest-neighbor algorithm error-corrected the raw reads and collapsed the reads into unique sequences, merging closely related sequences to remove PCR and sequencing errors. To assign V, D and J gene segments, CDR3 sequences were aligned to IMGT reference sequences. Each retained sequence needed at least a six-nucleotide match to both a V gene segment and a J gene segment. A rearrangement was called productive if the CDR3 had no stop codons and remained in frame with V and J, and every other rearrangement was called non-productive. Following IMGT convention, CDR3 was defined as the stretch from the second conserved V-encoded cysteine to the conserved J-encoded phenylalanine. In an earlier analysis of more than 550 of the donors, sequences lacking an unambiguous match to a single V gene segment were excluded. An earlier analysis of 587 of the donors called V segments functional above 56.7% productive rearrangements and segregating when the between-donor standard deviation exceeded 5%. A statistical classification framework was built for diagnosing cytomegalovirus status from the catalog of TCR beta chain sequences. In a later analysis, TCR nucleotide sequences were compared against IMGT/GENE-DB human TR gene sequences so that V and J genes could be assigned. A later analysis assigned CDR3 sequences and most-parsimonious VDJ recombination scenarios with the TCRdist pipeline. In a later analysis, every TCR beta chain was defined by the combination of its CDR3 amino acid sequence and its V-gene family, and reads without a unique V-gene family were dropped. To address suspected cross-contamination and a sequencing artifact, a later analysis removed approximately 590 highly shared, low-generation-probability nucleotide sequences. For each public chain, a later analysis derived a clonal expansion index from normalized ranks of inferred template counts within each repertoire. A later analysis computed generation probabilities with a VDJ recombination model fitted to out-of-frame rearrangements, and checked the results against IGoR. In a later analysis, hypergeometric tests were used to score TCR-TCR, TCR-HLA and TCR-CMV co-occurrence, with a repertoire-size bias correction applied to TCR pairs. To estimate false discovery rates, a later analysis permuted the HLA or CMV assignments 20 times. A later analysis grouped co-occurring TCRs with DBSCAN, adding TCRdist sequence similarity when clustering within HLA-allele-positive subsets. Co-occurrence clustering excluded repertoires with fewer than 30,000 or more than 120,000 public chains, plus five with anomalous nucleotide sharing. TCRdb mirrors the immuneACCESS table, restricted to in-frame sequences. Some clones are absent from its copies; in checked studies, under half trace to an unresolved V gene, and the reason for the others is unknown. V and J calls and clone size come straight from that table; D and trimming were deduced from the DNA. The sample data list about 190,000 clones, and about 81% of these were observed just once. The ten largest clones add up to approximately 4.8% of the sample.

Concerning this clone itself: Its antigen remains unidentified. There are no base qualities to consult, and no much larger clone falls within one base.

The cohort comprised around 690 healthy bone marrow donors. Cohort members were all nominally healthy when sampled, although unrecorded immune exposures were likely present. The donor tested CMV seropositive and was one of the 289 seropositive cohort members. Every donor gave a peripheral blood sample, and the peripheral blood mononuclear cells from that sample were used for TCR beta sequencing. Genomic DNA extraction from the blood cell samples was performed with the Qiagen DNeasy Blood Extraction Kit. The sequencing sample was made of PBMCs. The chain is assembled from TRBV2 and TRBJ2-7, and 7 junction bases match TRBD2. The source is a man in his thirties or forties in good health and CMV-seropositive. The CDR3 reads CASSEAGGVAYEQYF. The nucleotide sequence reads as follows: TGTGCCAGCAGTGAAGCGGGGGGGGTAGCCTACGAGCAGTACTTC.